This paragraph covers one T cell receptor beta chain sequence. This record belongs to a study of cytomegalovirus exposure and HLA in healthy donors. PCR involved 60 Vbeta and 13 Jbeta primers. Method: immunoSEQ multiplex PCR; TCRdb's copy keeps in-frame clones and lacks some. Among 110,000 or so clones listed, 75% to 85% were seen once. Trimming stripped 5 bases from V and 1 base from J, with 17 bases between. CDR1 is SEHNR, CDR2 FQNEAQ, per germline (reference sequence). CDR3 length: 16 amino acids. This receptor was obtained from a man aged 25 to 40 in good health and CMV-seronegative. This sequence joins TRBV7-9 and TRBJ1-1; D perhaps matches TRBD1 (5 bases). The specimen sequenced was PBMCs. CDR3 residues: CASSRQGAGPNTEAFF. As DNA, the CDR3 is TGTGCCAGCAGCCGTCAGGGTGCGGGACCGAACACTGAAGCTTTCTTT.